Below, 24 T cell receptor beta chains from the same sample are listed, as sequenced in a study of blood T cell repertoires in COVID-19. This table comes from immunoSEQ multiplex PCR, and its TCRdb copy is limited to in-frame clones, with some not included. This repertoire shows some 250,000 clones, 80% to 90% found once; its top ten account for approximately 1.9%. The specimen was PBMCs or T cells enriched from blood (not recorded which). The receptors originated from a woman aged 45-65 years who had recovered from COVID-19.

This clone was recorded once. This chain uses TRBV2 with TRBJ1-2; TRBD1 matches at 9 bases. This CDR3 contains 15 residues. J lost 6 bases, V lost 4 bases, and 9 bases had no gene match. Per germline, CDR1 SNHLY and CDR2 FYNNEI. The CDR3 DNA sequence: TGTGCCAGCAGTGGGAACAGGGGGCGTTTCAATGGCTACACCTTC. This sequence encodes CASSGNRGRFNGYTF.

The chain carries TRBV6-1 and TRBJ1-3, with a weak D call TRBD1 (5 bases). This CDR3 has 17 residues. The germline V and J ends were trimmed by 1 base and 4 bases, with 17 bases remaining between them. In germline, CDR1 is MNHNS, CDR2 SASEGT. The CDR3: CASSEGWGRTSGNTIYF. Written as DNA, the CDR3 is TGTGCCAGCAGTGAAGGCTGGGGCAGGACGTCCGGAAACACCATATATTTT.

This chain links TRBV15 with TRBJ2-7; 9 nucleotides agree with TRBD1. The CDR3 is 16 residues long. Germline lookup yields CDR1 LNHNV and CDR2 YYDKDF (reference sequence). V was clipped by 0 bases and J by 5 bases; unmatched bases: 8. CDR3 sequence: CATSRDAGQGIHEQYF. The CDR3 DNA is TGTGCCACCAGCAGAGATGCGGGACAGGGAATCCACGAGCAGTACTTC.

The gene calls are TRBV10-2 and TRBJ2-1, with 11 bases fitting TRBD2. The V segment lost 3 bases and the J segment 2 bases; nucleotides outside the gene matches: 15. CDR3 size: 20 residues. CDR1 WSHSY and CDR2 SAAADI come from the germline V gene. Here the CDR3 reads CASSDPRELAGEVTYNEQFF. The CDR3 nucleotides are TGCGCCAGCAGTGACCCTAGGGAACTAGCGGGAGAAGTAACCTACAATGAGCAGTTCTTC.

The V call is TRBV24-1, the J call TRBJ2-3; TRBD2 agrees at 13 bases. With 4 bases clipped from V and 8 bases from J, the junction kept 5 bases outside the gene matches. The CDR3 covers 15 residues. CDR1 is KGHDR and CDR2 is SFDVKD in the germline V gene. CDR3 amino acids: CATSEGTSGVATQYF. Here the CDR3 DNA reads TGTGCCACCAGTGAAGGGACTAGCGGGGTTGCTACGCAGTATTTT.

The CDR3 DNA follows: TGTGCCAGCAGACCAGACCCGTCTACGGGGCAGTACTTC. It is translated as CASRPDPSTGQYF. The rearrangement links TRBV12-3 or TRBV12-4 to TRBJ2-7, with no clear D. The CDR3 contains 13 residues. V was trimmed by 6 bases and J by 9 bases, leaving 18 bases between them.

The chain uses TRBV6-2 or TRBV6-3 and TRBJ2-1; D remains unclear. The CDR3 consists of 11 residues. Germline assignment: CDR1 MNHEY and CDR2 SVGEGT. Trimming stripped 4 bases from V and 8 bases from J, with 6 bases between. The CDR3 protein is CASSLKHEQFF. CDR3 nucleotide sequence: TGTGCCAGCAGTTTAAAGCATGAGCAGTTCTTC.

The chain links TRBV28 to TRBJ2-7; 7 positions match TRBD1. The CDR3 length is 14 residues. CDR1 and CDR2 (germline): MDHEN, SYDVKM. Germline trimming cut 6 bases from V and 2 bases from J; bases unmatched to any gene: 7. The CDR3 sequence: CASRPGTEAYEQYF. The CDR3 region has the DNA TGTGCCAGCAGGCCCGGGACAGAAGCCTACGAGCAGTACTTC.

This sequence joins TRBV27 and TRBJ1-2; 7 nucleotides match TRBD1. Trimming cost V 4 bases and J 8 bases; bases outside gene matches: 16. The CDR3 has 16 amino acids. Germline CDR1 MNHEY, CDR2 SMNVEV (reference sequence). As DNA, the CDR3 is TGTGCCAGCAGTTCTCTCTCTCAAACAACAGGGGACGGCTACACCTTC. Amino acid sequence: CASSSLSQTTGDGYTF.

The CDR3 region is CASSLAGGRGEQFF. CDR3 in DNA: TGTGCCAGCAGCCTAGCGGGAGGGAGGGGTGAGCAGTTCTTC. The genes are TRBV7-3 and TRBJ2-1; TRBD2 matches at 12 bases. V lost 5 bases, J lost 9 bases, and 5 bases stayed unmatched. The CDR3 is 14 residues long. The germline V gene has CDR1 SGHTA and CDR2 FQGTGA.

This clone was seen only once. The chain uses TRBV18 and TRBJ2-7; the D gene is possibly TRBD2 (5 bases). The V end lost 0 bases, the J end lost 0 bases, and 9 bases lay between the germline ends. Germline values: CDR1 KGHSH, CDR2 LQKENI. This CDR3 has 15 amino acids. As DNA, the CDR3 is TGTGCCAGCTCACCACCGATAGGGAGCTCCTACGAGCAGTACTTC. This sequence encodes CASSPPIGSSYEQYF.

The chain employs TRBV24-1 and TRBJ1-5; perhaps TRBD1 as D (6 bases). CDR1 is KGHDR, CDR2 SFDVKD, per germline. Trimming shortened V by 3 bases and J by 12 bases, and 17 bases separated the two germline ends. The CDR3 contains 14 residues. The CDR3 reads CATSDPTSGDYQHF. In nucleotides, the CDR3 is TGTGCCACCAGTGATCCAACCTCAGGGGACTACCAGCATTTT.

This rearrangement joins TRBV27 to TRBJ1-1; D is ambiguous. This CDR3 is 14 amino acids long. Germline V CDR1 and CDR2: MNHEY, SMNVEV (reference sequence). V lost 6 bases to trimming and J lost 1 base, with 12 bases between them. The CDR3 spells CASSTTGRNTEAFF. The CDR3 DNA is TGTGCCAGCAGCACCACCGGGAGGAACACTGAAGCTTTCTTT.

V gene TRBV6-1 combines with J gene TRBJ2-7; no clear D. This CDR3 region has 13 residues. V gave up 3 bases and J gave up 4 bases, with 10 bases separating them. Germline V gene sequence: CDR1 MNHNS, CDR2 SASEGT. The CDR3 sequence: CASSDGQTYEQYF. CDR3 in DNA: TGTGCCAGCAGTGATGGCCAGACATACGAGCAGTACTTC.

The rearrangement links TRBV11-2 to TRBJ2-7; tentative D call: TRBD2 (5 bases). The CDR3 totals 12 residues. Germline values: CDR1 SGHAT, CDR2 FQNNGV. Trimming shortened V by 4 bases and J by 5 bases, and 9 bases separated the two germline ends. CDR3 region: CASSSSRDEQYF. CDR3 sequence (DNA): TGTGCCAGCAGCTCCTCGAGGGACGAGCAGTACTTC.

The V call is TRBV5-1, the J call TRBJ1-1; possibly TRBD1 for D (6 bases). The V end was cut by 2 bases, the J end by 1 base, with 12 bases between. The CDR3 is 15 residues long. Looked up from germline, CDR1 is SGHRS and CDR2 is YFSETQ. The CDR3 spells CASSLIQGENTEAFF. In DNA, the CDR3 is TGCGCCAGCAGCTTAATACAGGGAGAGAACACTGAAGCTTTCTTT.

The DNA for the CDR3 is TGTGCCAGCAGCTTCGGGACAGGGGGAGGCACTGAAGCTTTCTTT. Protein: CASSFGTGGGTEAFF. The chain combines TRBV7-9 with TRBJ1-1, with 11 positions matching TRBD1. The J segment lost 4 bases and the V segment lost 3 bases, leaving 4 bases of the junction unmatched. The CDR3 sequence is 15 residues long. The V gene's germline CDR1 is SEHNR and CDR2 FQNEAQ (reference sequence).

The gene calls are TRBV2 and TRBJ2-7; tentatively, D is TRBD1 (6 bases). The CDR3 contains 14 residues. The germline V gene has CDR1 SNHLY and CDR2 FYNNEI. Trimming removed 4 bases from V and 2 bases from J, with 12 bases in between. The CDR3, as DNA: TGTGCCAGCAGTGCAGGGGTTCCTCCCTACGAGCAGTACTTC. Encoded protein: CASSAGVPPYEQYF.

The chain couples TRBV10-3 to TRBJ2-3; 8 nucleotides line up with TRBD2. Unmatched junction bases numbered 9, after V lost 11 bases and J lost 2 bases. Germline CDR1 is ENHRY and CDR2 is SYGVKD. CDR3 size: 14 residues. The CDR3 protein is CAVGLGEFTDTQYF. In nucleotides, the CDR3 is TGTGCCGTGGGACTAGGGGAATTCACAGATACGCAGTATTTT.

The chain's CDR3 is CASSSGQDSQPQHF. The CDR3 nucleotides are TGCGCCAGCAGCTCGGGACAGGATAGTCAGCCCCAGCATTTT. The J gene is TRBJ1-5, the V gene TRBV5-1; TRBD1 matches 8 bases. The length of the CDR3 is 14 residues. V trimming: 3 bases; J trimming: 6 bases; junction bases outside the gene matches: 5. Germline V gene lookup returns CDR1 SGHRS and CDR2 YFSETQ.

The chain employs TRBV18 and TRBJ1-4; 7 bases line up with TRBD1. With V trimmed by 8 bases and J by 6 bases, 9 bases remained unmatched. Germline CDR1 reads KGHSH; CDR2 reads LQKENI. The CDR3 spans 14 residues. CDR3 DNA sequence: TGTGCCAGCACGGAGGGGGCGACCGATGAAAAACTGTTTTTT. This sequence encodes CASTEGATDEKLFF.

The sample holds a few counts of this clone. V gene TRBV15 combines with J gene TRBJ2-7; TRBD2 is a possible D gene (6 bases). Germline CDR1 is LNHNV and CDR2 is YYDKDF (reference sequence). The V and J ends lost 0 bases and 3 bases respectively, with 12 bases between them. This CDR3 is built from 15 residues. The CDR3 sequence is CATSRDQWGDYEQYF. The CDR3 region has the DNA TGTGCCACCAGCAGAGATCAATGGGGGGACTACGAGCAGTACTTC. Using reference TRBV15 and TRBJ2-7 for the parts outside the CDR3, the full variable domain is DAMVIQNPRYQVTQFGKPVTLSCSQTLNHNVMYWYQQKSSQAPKLLFHYYDKDFNNEADTPDNFQSRRPNTSFCFLDIRSPGLGDTAMYLCATSRDQWGDYEQYFGPGTRLTVT.

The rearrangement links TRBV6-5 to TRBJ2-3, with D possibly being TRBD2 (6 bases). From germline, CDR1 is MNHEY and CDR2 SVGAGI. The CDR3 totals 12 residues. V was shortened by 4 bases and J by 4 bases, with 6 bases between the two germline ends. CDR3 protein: CASSSGADTQYF. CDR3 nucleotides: TGTGCCAGCAGTTCGGGGGCAGATACGCAGTATTTT.

CDR3: CASSRPRTRELVYGYTF. The CDR3 bases are TGTGCCAGCAGCCGCCCCAGAACGCGGGAACTAGTATATGGCTACACCTTC. The V and J genes are TRBV7-9 and TRBJ1-2; D is undetermined. The CDR3 runs 17 residues. Trimming shortened V by 5 bases and J by 5 bases, and 24 bases separated the two germline ends. The germline CDR1 and CDR2 sequences are SEHNR and FQNEAQ (reference sequence).